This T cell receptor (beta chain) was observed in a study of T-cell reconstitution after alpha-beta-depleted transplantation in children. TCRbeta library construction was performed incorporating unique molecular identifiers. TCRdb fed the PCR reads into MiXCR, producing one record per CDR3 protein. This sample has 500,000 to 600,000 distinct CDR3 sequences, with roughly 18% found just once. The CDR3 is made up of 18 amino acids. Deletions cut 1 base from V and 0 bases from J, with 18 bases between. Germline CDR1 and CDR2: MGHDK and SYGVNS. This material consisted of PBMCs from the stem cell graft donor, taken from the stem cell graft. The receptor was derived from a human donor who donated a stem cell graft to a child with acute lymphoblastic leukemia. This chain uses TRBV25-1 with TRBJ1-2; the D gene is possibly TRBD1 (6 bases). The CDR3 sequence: CASSESGGAYRANYGYTF. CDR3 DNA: TGTGCCAGCAGTGAATCCGGGGGGGCTTATCGAGCTAACTATGGCTACACCTTC.